What follows is one T cell receptor (beta chain) and its context. Its cognate antigen has yet to be identified. Base qualities are missing; no much larger clone stands one base away. RNA was extracted with the RNeasy kit and roughly 0.5 to 1 ug was reverse transcribed using random hexamers. The immunoSEQ multiplex PCR assay, covering 54 Vbeta and 13 Jbeta segments, was used to amplify TCR beta CDR3 regions. PCR amplification bias was corrected using a synthetic template baseline for primer optimization and computational correction. The original methods were these. Only productive sequences were kept, with reads annotated to V, D and J genes according to IMGT and analyzed in immunoSEQ Analyzer. Clonality was computed as one minus Shannon entropy normalized by log2 of the number of productive unique sequences. For each patient and control, public and private clones were evaluated within the 100 most prevalent clones. A clone was defined as Susac-specific if it was absent from the healthy and MS cohorts, from roughly 980 published viral clones and from other ImmuneACCESS disease sequences. Clones were called with MiXCR by TCRdb after fastp trimmed the public reads at Q25, and only in-frame beta chains were retained. Here each entry gathers all rows of one CDR3 protein and keeps the most common genes and DNA. The V and J calls follow TCRdb's processing rather than the paper's. Recorded for this sample are about 60,000 distinct CDR3 sequences; over 85% of them occurred a single time. The top ten constitute 0.15% to 0.25% of the sample.

This specimen belongs to a study of CD8 T cells in Susac syndrome (dated by TCRdb to between 2018 and 2020). Describing the broader study: The study used repertoire sequencing to test whether antigen drove CD8+ T cell activation and differentiation in Susac syndrome. Clonality of the CD8+ T cell repertoire was compared between over 10 healthy donors, about 14 Susac syndrome patients and fewer than 16 multiple sclerosis patients. What the authors observed across the whole study: The study acknowledged that relatively few individuals were included in the TCR sequencing and HLA analysis.

High-throughput TCR beta sequencing profiled peripheral blood CD8+ and CD4+ T cells from healthy donors, Susac syndrome patients and multiple sclerosis patients. The healthy donors served as controls matched for age and sex. Bulk CD8+ and CD4+ T cells were purified magnetically by negative isolation, whereas CD8+ TEMRA cells were enriched by FACS. Blood was drawn into EDTA tubes, processed within 24 hours, and PBMCs were isolated by density gradient centrifugation. PBMCs destined for TCR sequencing were cryopreserved in liquid nitrogen and later thawed in a 37 °C water bath. A purity of at least 90% was achieved for sorted or isolated CD4+, CD8+ and CD8+ TEMRA cells. Counted from cysteine to phenylalanine, this CDR3 has 13 amino acids. The read is trimmed to its CDR3 DNA, 39 bases read in frame from base 1. Between the V and J ends, shortened by 3 bases and 5 bases respectively, the junction contains 8 bases. Reading the germline V gene (reference sequence) gives CDR1 SEHNR and CDR2 FQNEAQ.

Sequenced sample: CD8+ T cells from PBMCs. The chain is encoded by TRBV7-9 joined to TRBJ2-1; a confident D gene designation cannot be given. This TCR came from a human donor in good health. The bases are TGTGCCAGCAGCTTTGAGAGACACAATGAGCAGTTCTTC. This yields the protein CASSFERHNEQFF.